The source of this T cell receptor beta chain is a study of cytomegalovirus exposure and HLA in healthy donors. Study findings and constraints: Later on, a genetic analysis was performed. It linked a missense variant in DCLRE1C with V- and J-gene trimming of TCR beta.

The CDR3 consists of 15 residues. Trimming shortened V by 3 bases and J by 1 base, and 13 bases separated the two germline ends. Germline assignment: CDR1 MGHRA and CDR2 YSYEKL. Details on this clone: The antigen is unknown.

60 Vbeta and 13 Jbeta primers were used in PCR. Sequencing was performed with immunoSEQ multiplex PCR; in TCRdb, only in-frame clones are kept and a portion is missing. This table holds tens of thousands of clones, 72% found once. Material for sequencing was PBMCs. The sequence derives from a man aged 25 to 40 in good health and CMV-seronegative. The chain employs TRBV4-1 and TRBJ2-7; a possible D gene is TRBD1 (5 bases). The chain's CDR3 is CASSQAGLGSYEQYF. The DNA of the CDR3 is TGCGCCAGCAGCCAGGCAGGGCTGGGTTCCTACGAGCAGTACTTC.